A single sample gave rise to the 6 T cell receptor beta chains below, sequenced in a study of T cells in Graves' hyperthyroidism and ophthalmopathy. Amplification yielded TCR beta CDR3 regions, with RNA transcripts as the source. The TCR CDR3 was amplified in a first-round RT-PCR using the HTBI primer set. TCRdb analysed the multiplex PCR reads with MiXCR anew, one entry per CDR3 protein. The profile shows fewer than 650,000 distinct CDR3 sequences, about 46% of them singletons. Sequencing was done on a sample of peripheral blood or thyroid tissue (not recorded which). These receptors were obtained from an adult woman with Graves' disease, either hyperthyroidism or ophthalmopathy (not recorded which).

This clonotype showed up just a few times. One end of the junction fails to match germline, which may point to a read error. J is TRBJ2-5 and V is TRBV7-7, with TRBD2 as a possible D gene (6 bases). Germline V gene data show CDR1 as SSHAT and CDR2 as FNYEAQ (reference sequence). The CDR3 runs 16 residues. The CDR3 loop reads CASSQWSSDTGETQYF. CDR3 nucleotide sequence: TGTGCTAGCAGCCAGTGGTCTAGCGACACCGGGGAGACCCAGTACTTC.

The CDR3 region has the DNA TGTGCCTGGAGTGTACTTCCGGGGAATTCACCCCTCCACTTT. It yields the protein CAWSVLPGNSPLHF. V gene TRBV30 combines with J gene TRBJ1-6; unclear D gene. Trimming cost V 0 bases and J 7 bases, with 10 bases left between them. There are 14 residues in the CDR3. CDR1 and CDR2 (germline): GTSNPN, SVGIG (reference sequence).

The table lists this clonotype with a few counts. The chain links TRBV10-1 to TRBJ1-1; no clear D gene. The CDR3 runs 13 residues. V was pared by 4 bases and J by 1 base, with 7 bases between. Germline CDR1 WNHNN, CDR2 SYGVQD (reference sequence). CDR3 nucleotide sequence: TGCGCCAGCAGTGTAAGGCCGAACACTGAAGCTTTCTTT. Its protein product is CASSVRPNTEAFF.

The rearrangement links TRBV9 to TRBJ1-4; 7 positions agree with TRBD1. This CDR3 region has 17 residues. Germline V CDR1 and CDR2: SGDLS, YYNGEE. The junction had 16 bases not matched to a gene; V was cut back by 4 bases and J by 7 bases. CDR3 nucleotide sequence: TGTGCCAGCAGCCATATCCTAGGGGGACAGAGGGGTGAAAAACTGTTTTTT. Protein product: CASSHILGGQRGEKLFF.

The J gene is TRBJ1-6, the V gene TRBV12-3 or TRBV12-4; D not certain. The CDR3 extends over 13 amino acids. V lost 4 bases, J lost 8 bases, and 9 bases lay in between. The CDR3 DNA follows: TGTGCCAGCAGTTCCGCGATGGATTCACCCCTCCACTTT. It translates to CASSSAMDSPLHF.

The chain couples TRBV15 to TRBJ2-5, with no clear D. Trimming shortened V by 4 bases and J by 0 bases, and 6 bases separated the two germline ends. This CDR3 is built from 13 residues. Germline V lookup: CDR1 LNHNV, CDR2 YYDKDF (reference sequence). The CDR3 protein is CATSKADQETQYF. The CDR3, as DNA: TGTGCCACCAGCAAGGCGGACCAAGAGACCCAGTACTTC. Looking up the rest from reference TRBV15 and TRBJ2-5 gives the full variable domain: DAMVIQNPRYQVTQFGKPVTLSCSQTLNHNVMYWYQQKSSQAPKLLFHYYDKDFNNEADTPDNFQSRRPNTSFCFLDIRSPGLGDTAMYLCATSKADQETQYFGPGTRLLVL.